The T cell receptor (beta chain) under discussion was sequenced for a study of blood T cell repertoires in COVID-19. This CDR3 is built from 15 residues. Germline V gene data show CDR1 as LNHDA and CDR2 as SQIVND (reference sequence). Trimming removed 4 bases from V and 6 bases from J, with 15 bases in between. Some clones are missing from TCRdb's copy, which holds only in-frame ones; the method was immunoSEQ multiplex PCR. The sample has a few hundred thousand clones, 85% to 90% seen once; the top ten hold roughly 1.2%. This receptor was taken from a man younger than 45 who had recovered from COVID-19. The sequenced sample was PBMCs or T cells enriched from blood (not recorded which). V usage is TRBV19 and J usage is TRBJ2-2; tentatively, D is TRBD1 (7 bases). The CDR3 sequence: CASSNAGQRPGELFF. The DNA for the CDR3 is TGTGCCAGTAGTAACGCGGGACAGAGGCCCGGGGAGCTGTTTTTT. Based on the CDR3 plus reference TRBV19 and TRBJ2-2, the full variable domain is DGGITQSPKYLFRKEGQNVTLSCEQNLNHDAMYWYRQDPGQGLRLIYYSQIVNDFQKGDIAEGYSVSREKKESFPLTVTSAQKNPTAFYLCASSNAGQRPGELFFGEGSRLTVL.